This T cell receptor (beta chain) was observed in a study of T cells in Graves' hyperthyroidism and ophthalmopathy. Study at large: Specimen type is peripheral blood, collected at initial diagnosis prior to any treatment.

The CDR3 consists of 14 residues. Germline V CDR1 and CDR2: SGHRS, YFSETQ. V was pared by 4 bases and J by 1 base, with 12 bases between. The investigators amplified TCR beta CDR3 regions from RNA transcripts. The HTBI primer set drove a first-round RT-PCR of the TCR CDR3. MiXCR, run by TCRdb on the multiplex PCR reads, gives a single entry per CDR3 protein. Found here are fewer than 350,000 distinct CDR3 sequences, approximately 22% of them singletons; the top ten hold 50%. Overall study results and limits: Separation of ophthalmopathy from stable hyperthyroidism was achieved by a 13 V-J model. Before onset, ophthalmopathy was predicted by the model a median around 6 months earlier. Most thyroid clonotypes that were expanded above 0.001 also turned up in blood.

This clonotype occurred a few times. Its target is unknown. This clonotype was obtained from a woman between 50 and 59 years old with Graves' hyperthyroidism. J is TRBJ2-7 and V is TRBV5-1; possibly TRBD1 for D (5 bases). Sequenced sample: blood. The CDR3 region has the DNA TGCGCCAGCAGCCCATGGGGCTCTTCCTACGAGCAGTACTTC. This gives the protein CASSPWGSSYEQYF.